The source of this TCR beta chain is a study of T cell responses to AZD1222 COVID-19 vaccine. The CDR3 length is 15 residues. Germline values: CDR1 MDHEN, CDR2 SYDVKM. V lost 2 bases to trimming and J lost 2 bases, with 12 bases between them. Study conclusions and caveats: Females made up more of the donors, who were largely white British, and clonal diversity may have come out too low. With two AZD1222 doses given, Spike-specific TCR breadth and depth both rose. Close to half of all spike-specific TCRs reportedly target regions of the variants that are unmutated.

Only in-frame clones appear in the TCRdb table, and some are missing; sequencing was by immunoSEQ multiplex PCR. Here the sample spans 150,000 or so clones, about 92% being singletons. Notes on this clone: Its specificity is unknown.

The TCR was taken from an adult in good health. Sample: peripheral blood, taken on day 0 of AZD1222 vaccination. The V and J genes are TRBV28 and TRBJ2-5; a possible D gene is TRBD1 (5 bases). CDR3 coding DNA: TGTGCCAGCAGTTTAAACAGGTTGAGGCAAGAGACCCAGTACTTC. It yields the protein CASSLNRLRQETQYF.